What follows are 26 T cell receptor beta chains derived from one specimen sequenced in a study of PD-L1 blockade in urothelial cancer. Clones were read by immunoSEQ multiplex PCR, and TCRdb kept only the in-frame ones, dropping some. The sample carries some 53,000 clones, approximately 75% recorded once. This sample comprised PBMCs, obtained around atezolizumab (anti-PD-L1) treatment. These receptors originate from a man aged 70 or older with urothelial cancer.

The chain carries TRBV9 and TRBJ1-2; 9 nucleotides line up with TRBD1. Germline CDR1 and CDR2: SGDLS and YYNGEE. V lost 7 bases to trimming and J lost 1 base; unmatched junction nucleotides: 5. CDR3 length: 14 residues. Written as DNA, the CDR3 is TGTGCCAGCGCCGGACAGGGGCTTAACTATGGCTACACCTTC. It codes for CASAGQGLNYGYTF.

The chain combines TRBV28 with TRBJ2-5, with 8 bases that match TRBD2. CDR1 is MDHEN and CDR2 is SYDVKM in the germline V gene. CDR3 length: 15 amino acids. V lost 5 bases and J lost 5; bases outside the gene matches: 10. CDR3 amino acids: CASSTLQAGAETQYF. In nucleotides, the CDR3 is TGTGCCAGCAGTACACTCCAAGCGGGGGCGGAGACCCAGTACTTC.

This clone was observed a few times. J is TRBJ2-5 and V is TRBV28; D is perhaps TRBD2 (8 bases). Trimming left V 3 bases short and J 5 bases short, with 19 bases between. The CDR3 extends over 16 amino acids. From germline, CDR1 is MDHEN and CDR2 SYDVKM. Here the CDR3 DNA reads TGTGCCAGCAGTTTGGGTAGCGGGGTCAGGGGGGAGACCCAGTACTTC. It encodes CASSLGSGVRGETQYF.

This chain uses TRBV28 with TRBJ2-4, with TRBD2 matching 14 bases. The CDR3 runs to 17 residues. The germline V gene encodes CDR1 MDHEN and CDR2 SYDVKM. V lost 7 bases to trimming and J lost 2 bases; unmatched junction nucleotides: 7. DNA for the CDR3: TGTGCCAGCATGACTAGCGGGAGGGGTTATTCCAAAAACATTCAGTACTTC. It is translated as CASMTSGRGYSKNIQYF.

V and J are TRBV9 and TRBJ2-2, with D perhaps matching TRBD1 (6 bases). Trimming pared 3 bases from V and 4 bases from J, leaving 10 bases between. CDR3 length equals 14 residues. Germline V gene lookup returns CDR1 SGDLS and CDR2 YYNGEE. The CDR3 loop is CASSAQGATGELFF. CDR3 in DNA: TGTGCCAGCAGCGCACAGGGAGCCACCGGGGAGCTGTTTTTT.

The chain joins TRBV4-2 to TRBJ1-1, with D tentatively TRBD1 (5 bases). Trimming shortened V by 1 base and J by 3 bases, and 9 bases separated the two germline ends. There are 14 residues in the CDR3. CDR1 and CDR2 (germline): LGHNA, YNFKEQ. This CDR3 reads CASSQGGSDTEAFF. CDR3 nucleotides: TGTGCCAGCAGCCAAGGGGGCAGCGACACTGAAGCTTTCTTT.

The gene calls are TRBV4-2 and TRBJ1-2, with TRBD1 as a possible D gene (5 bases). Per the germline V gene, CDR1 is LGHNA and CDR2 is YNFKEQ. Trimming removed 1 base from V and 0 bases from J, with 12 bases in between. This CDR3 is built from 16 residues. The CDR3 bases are TGTGCCAGCAGCCAAGGGCGAACAGGAGCTAACTATGGCTACACCTTC. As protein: CASSQGRTGANYGYTF.

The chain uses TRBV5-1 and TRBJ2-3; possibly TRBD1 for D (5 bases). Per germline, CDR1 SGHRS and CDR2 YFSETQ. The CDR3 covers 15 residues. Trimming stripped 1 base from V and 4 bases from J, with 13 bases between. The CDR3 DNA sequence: TGCGCCAGCAGCTTGCAAGGCCAGGGTTCAGATACGCAGTATTTT. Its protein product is CASSLQGQGSDTQYF.

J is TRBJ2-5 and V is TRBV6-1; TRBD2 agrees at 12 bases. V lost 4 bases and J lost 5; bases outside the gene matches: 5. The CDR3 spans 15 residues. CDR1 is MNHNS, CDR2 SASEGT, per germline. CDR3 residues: CASSGLAGERETQYF. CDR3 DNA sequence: TGTGCCAGCAGTGGACTAGCGGGAGAGCGGGAGACCCAGTACTTC.

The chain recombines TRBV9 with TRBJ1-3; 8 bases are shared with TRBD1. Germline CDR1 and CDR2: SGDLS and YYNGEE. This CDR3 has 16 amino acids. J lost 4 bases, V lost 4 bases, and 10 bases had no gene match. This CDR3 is CASSPHNRGSGNTIYF. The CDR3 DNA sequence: TGTGCCAGCAGCCCTCACAACAGGGGGTCGGGAAACACCATATATTTT.

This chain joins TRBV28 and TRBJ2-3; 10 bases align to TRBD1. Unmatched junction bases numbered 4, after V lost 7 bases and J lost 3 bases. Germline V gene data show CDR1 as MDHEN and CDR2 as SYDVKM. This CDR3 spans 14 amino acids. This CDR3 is CASMGQGRTDTQYF. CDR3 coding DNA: TGTGCCAGCATGGGACAGGGGCGAACAGATACGCAGTATTTT.

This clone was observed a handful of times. The CDR3: CASSSPGGREQYF. The CDR3 DNA is TGCGCCAGCAGCTCCCCAGGAGGGCGGGAGCAGTACTTC. The V call is TRBV5-1, the J call TRBJ2-7, with D perhaps TRBD2 (6 bases). Deletions cut 3 bases from V and 7 bases from J, with 14 bases between. Germline CDR1 is SGHRS and CDR2 is YFSETQ. The CDR3 is 13 amino acids.

The CDR3 DNA sequence: TGTGCCAGTAGTGCACACAGGGCAAGGAATCAGCCCCAGCATTTT. Its protein is CASSAHRARNQPQHF. V is TRBV19 and J is TRBJ1-5; TRBD1 might be the D (6 bases). CDR3 length: 15 residues. Deletions cut 5 bases from V and 4 bases from J, with 15 bases between. Germline V gene lookup returns CDR1 LNHDA and CDR2 SQIVND (reference sequence).

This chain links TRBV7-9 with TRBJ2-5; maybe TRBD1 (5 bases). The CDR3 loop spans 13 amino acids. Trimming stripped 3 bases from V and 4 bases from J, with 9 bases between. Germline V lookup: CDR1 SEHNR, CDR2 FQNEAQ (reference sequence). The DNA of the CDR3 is TGTGCCAGCAGCTTTAGGGGTGCAGAGACCCAGTACTTC. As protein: CASSFRGAETQYF. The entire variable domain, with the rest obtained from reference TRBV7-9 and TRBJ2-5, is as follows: DTGVSQNPRHKITKRGQNVTFRCDPISEHNRLYWYRQTLGQGPEFLTYFQNEAQLEKSRLLSDRFSAERPKGSFSTLEIQRTEQGDSAMYLCASSFRGAETQYFGPGTRLLVL.

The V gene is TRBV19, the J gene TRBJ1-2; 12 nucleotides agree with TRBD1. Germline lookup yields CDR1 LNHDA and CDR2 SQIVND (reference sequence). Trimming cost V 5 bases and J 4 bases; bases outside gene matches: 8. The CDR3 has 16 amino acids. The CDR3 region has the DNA TGTGCCAGTAGTTTCGCCCCGGGACAGGGGGCCTATGGCTACACCTTC. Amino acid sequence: CASSFAPGQGAYGYTF.

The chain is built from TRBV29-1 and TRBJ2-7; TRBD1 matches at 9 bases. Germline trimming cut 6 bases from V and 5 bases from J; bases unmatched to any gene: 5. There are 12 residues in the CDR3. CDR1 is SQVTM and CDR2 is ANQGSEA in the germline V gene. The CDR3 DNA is TGCAGCGTAGAACAGGGGGCAGACGAGCAGTACTTC. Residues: CSVEQGADEQYF.

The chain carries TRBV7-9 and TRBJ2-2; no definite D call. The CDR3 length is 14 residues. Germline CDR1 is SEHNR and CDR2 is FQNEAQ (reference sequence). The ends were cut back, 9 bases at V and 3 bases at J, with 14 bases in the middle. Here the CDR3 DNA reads TGTGCCAGTACCGCCTTGAGCGACACCGGGGAGCTGTTTTTT. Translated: CASTALSDTGELFF.

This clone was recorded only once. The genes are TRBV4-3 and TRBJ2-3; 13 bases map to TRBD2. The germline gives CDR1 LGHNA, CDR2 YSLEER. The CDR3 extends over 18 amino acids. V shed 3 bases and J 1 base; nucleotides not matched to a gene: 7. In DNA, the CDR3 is TGCGCCAGCAGCCACGGACTAGCGGGGGCCGACGGCACAGATACGCAGTATTTT. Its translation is CASSHGLAGADGTDTQYF.

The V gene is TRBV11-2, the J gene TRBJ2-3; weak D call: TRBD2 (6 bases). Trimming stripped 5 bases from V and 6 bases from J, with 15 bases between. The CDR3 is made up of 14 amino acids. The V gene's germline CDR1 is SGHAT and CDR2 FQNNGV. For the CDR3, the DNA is TGTGCCAGCAGCGCTTCCCGGGGGAGGGATACGCAGTATTTT. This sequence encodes CASSASRGRDTQYF.

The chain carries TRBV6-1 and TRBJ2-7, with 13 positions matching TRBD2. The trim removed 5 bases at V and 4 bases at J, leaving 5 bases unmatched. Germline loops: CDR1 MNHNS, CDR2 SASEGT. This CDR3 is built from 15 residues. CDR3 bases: TGTGCCAGCAGTCCCAGGACTAGCGGGAGATACGAGCAGTACTTC. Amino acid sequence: CASSPRTSGRYEQYF.

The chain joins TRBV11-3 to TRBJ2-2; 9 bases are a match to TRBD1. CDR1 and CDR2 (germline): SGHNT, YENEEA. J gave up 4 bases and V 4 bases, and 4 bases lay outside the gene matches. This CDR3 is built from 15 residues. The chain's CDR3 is CASSSRDRATGELFF. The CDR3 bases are TGTGCCAGCAGCTCCCGGGACAGGGCCACCGGGGAGCTGTTTTTT.

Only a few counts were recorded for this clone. CDR3 in DNA: TGTGCCAGCAGCCAACCGGGGAGAGGCTACGAGCAGTACTTC. It yields the protein CASSQPGRGYEQYF. This sequence joins TRBV4-2 and TRBJ2-7; possible D gene TRBD2, 5 bases. The CDR3 runs 14 residues. The germline V and J ends were trimmed by 2 bases and 3 bases, with 11 bases remaining between them. Germline CDR1 and CDR2: LGHNA and YNFKEQ.

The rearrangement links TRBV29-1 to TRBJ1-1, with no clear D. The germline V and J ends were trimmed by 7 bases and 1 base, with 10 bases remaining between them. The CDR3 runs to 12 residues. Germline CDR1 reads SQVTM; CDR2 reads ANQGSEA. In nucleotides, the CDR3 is TGCAGCGGGGAGTTGAGGAACACTGAAGCTTTCTTT. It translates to CSGELRNTEAFF. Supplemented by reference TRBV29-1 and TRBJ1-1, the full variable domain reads SAVISQKPSRDICQRGTSLTIQCQVDSQVTMMFWYRQQPGQSLTLIATANQGSEATYESGFVIDKFPISRPNLTFSTLTVSNMSPEDSSIYLCSGELRNTEAFFGQGTRLTVV.

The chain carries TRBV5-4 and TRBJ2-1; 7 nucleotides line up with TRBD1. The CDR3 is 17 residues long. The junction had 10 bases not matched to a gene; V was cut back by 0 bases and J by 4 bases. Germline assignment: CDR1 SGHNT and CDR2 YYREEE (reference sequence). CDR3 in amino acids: CASSLVSLGQIYNEQFF. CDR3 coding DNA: TGTGCCAGCAGCTTGGTATCTTTGGGACAGATATACAATGAGCAGTTCTTC.

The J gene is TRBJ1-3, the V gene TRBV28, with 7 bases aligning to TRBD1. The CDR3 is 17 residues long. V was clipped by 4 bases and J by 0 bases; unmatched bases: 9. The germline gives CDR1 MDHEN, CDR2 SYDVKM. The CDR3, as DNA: TGTGCCAGCAGTTCATCGACGACAGGGATCTCTGGAAACACCATATATTTT. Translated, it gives CASSSSTTGISGNTIYF.

The CDR3 region is CASGLHGRDGETQYF. CDR3 coding DNA: TGTGCCAGCGGACTCCATGGACGGGATGGAGAGACCCAGTACTTC. The V gene is TRBV7-3, the J gene TRBJ2-5; a possible D gene is TRBD2 (5 bases). The germline V gene encodes CDR1 SGHTA and CDR2 FQGTGA. The CDR3 spans 15 residues. V was clipped by 8 bases and J by 4 bases, with 20 bases between them.